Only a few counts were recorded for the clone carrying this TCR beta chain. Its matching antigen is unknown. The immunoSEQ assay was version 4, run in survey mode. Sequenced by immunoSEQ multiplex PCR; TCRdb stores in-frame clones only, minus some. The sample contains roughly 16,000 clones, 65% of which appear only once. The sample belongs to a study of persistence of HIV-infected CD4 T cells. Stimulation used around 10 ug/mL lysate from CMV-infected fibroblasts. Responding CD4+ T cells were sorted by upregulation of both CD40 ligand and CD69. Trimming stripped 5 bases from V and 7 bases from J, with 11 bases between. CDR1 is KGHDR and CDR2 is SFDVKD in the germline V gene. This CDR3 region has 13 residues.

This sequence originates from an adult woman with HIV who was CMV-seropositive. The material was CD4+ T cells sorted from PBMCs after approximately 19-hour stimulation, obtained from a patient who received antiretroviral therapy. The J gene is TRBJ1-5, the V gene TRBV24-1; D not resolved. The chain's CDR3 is CATSGGGDQPQHF. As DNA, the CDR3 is TGTGCCACCAGTGGTGGAGGCGACCAGCCCCAGCATTTT.